The clone carrying this T cell receptor beta chain appeared a few times. Its antigen remains unknown. There were at least 5.5 micrograms of total RNA extracted from every sample. This specimen comes from a study of blood T cells in healthy people across ages. The study's findings and limits: Because donor CMV status was unknown, expanded clonotype changes were possibly confounded.

CDR1 is SQVTM, CDR2 ANQGSEA, per germline. V was pared by 5 bases and J by 9 bases, with 13 bases of the junction left unmatched. The CDR3 has 14 amino acids. A sample-barcoded 5' primer and a J-beta primer mix were used in a second PCR of roughly 7 to 11 cycles. The authors tagged each cDNA molecule using a template-switch adaptor with 12 random nucleotides. TCRdb re-analysed the 5' RACE reads in MiXCR, keeping a single row per CDR3 protein. Of over a million distinct CDR3 sequences in the sample, 35% to 50% were seen once. The receptor was derived from a woman in her sixties or seventies in good health. The chain is built from TRBV29-1 and TRBJ2-1; 7 positions agree with TRBD2. The sequenced material came from blood. CDR3 DNA: TGCAGCGTTCATTCTGCGGGAGAAATCAGTGAGCAGTTCTTC. It encodes CSVHSAGEISEQFF.